These T cell receptor beta chains were read from a single sample in a study of memory CD4+ T cells and cytomegalovirus serostatus. The assay was immunoSEQ multiplex PCR, and TCRdb's table has in-frame clones only and misses some. The sample records around 60,000 clones, 80% to 85% being singletons. The sequencing sample was made of memory CD4+ T cells from blood. Receptors were obtained from an adult in good health and CMV-seronegative. CDR3s include the opening cysteine and the closing phenylalanine or tryptophan. D genes are given only for firm matches. Expanded clones are given a class, and other clones once, few, many or no size at all.

TRBV5-5,TRBJ2-5,TRBD2,NA,CASRGLAGVETQYF,TGTGCCAGCAGGGGACTAGCGGGAGTTGAGACCCAGTACTTC
TRBV19,TRBJ2-7,TRBD2,NA,CASQRGSKEGHEQYF,TGTGCCAGTCAGCGGGGGAGCAAGGAGGGCCACGAGCAGTACTTC
TRBV19,TRBJ2-3,TRBD2,once,CASALAGGFGTQYF,TGTGCCAGTGCCCTAGCGGGGGGTTTTGGTACGCAGTATTTT
TRBV11-1,TRBJ2-3,NA,few,CASSHGSGNTQYF,TGTGCCAGCAGCCACGGGTCTGGGAATACGCAGTATTTT
TRBV28,TRBJ2-7,NA,NA,CASRDSLVGYEQYF,TGTGCCAGCAGAGACTCTCTCGTGGGCTACGAGCAGTACTTC
TRBV29-1,TRBJ2-3,TRBD2,NA,CSVGLERASDTQYF,TGCAGCGTCGGACTAGAAAGAGCTTCTGATACGCAGTATTTT
TRBV19,TRBJ1-5,NA,NA,CASSSRVGQPQHF,TGTGCCAGTAGTTCGCGGGTGGGTCAGCCCCAGCATTTT
TRBV6-1,TRBJ2-6,NA,NA,CASSDPRTAGANVLTF,TGTGCCAGCAGTGATCCCCGGACAGCTGGGGCCAACGTCCTGACTTTC
TRBV2,TRBJ2-4,NA,NA,CASTGQTVAKNIQYF,TGTGCCAGCACGGGGCAAACCGTAGCCAAAAACATTCAGTACTTC
TRBV18,TRBJ2-5,NA,NA,CASSRQETQYF,TGTGCCAGCTCACGTCAAGAGACCCAGTACTTC
TRBV19,TRBJ2-1,NA,NA,CASSIRAGIRNEQFF,TGTGCCAGTAGTATAAGAGCAGGGATAAGGAATGAGCAGTTCTTC